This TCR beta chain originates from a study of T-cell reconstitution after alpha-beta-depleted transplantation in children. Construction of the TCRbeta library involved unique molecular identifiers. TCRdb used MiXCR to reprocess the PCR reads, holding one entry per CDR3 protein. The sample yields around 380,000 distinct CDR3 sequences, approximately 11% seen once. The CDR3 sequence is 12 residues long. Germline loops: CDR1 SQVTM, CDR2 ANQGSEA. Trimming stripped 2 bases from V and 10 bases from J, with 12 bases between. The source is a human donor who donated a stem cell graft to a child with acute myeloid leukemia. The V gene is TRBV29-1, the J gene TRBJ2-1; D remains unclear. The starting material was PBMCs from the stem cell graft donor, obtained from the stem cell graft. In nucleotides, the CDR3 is TGCAGCGTTGAAACGGCGTTCTGGGAGCAGTTCTTC. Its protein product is CSVETAFWEQFF.